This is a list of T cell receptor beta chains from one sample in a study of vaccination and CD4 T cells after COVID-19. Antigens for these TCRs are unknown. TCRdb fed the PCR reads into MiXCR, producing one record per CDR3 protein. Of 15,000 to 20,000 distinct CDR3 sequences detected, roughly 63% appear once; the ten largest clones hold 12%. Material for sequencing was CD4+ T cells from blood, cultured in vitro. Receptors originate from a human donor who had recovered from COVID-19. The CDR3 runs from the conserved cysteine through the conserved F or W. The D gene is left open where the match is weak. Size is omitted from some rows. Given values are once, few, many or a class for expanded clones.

CDR3aa: CASSIRLGNTEAFF; CDR3nt: TGTGCCAGTAGTATTAGACTGGGGAACACTGAAGCTTTCTTT; v_gene: TRBV19; abundance: -; d_gene: -; j_gene: TRBJ1-1; len: 14
CDR3aa: CASSLGTGELFF; CDR3nt: TGTGCCAGCAGCTTAGGGACCGGGGAGCTGTTTTTT; v_gene: TRBV11-2; abundance: -; d_gene: -; j_gene: TRBJ2-2; len: 12
CDR3aa: CASSGVVGTGTPQHF; CDR3nt: TGTGCCAGCAGTGGAGTAGTGGGAACAGGGACGCCCCAGCATTTT; v_gene: TRBV2; abundance: few; d_gene: -; j_gene: TRBJ1-5; len: 15
CDR3aa: CSADGQGYEQYF; CDR3nt: TGCAGTGCAGACGGACAGGGCTACGAGCAGTACTTC; v_gene: TRBV20-1; abundance: -; d_gene: TRBD1; j_gene: TRBJ2-7; len: 12
CDR3aa: CASSLKFAGGSYNEQFF; CDR3nt: TGTGCCAGCAGCTTAAAGTTTGCGGGGGGATCCTACAATGAGCAGTTCTTC; v_gene: TRBV7-8; abundance: -; d_gene: TRBD2; j_gene: TRBJ2-1; len: 17
CDR3aa: CASSQDRGGEQYF; CDR3nt: TGTGCCAGCAGCCAAGATCGAGGGGGGGAGCAGTACTTC; v_gene: TRBV14; abundance: -; d_gene: -; j_gene: TRBJ2-7; len: 13
CDR3aa: CSARVISGGVTGELFF; CDR3nt: TGCAGTGCTAGGGTTATTAGCGGGGGGGTGACCGGGGAGCTGTTTTTT; v_gene: TRBV20-1; abundance: few; d_gene: TRBD2; j_gene: TRBJ2-2; len: 16
CDR3aa: CSARSEVAQGWETQYF; CDR3nt: TGCAGTGCTAGATCGGAAGTGGCTCAGGGTTGGGAGACCCAGTACTTC; v_gene: TRBV20-1; abundance: -; d_gene: -; j_gene: TRBJ2-5; len: 16
CDR3aa: CASSEGAWSEAFF; CDR3nt: TGTGCCAGCAGTGAAGGCGCCTGGTCTGAAGCTTTCTTT; v_gene: TRBV2; abundance: few; d_gene: -; j_gene: TRBJ1-1; len: 13
CDR3aa: CASSLVRVGGEQFF; CDR3nt: TGTGCCAGCAGCTTAGTTAGGGTGGGGGGTGAGCAGTTCTTC; v_gene: TRBV7-2; abundance: -; d_gene: -; j_gene: TRBJ2-1; len: 14
CDR3aa: CASSLSIGGLNPDTQYF; CDR3nt: TGTGCCAGCAGCTTATCCATTGGGGGGCTTAATCCAGATACGCAGTATTTT; v_gene: TRBV7-9; abundance: -; d_gene: -; j_gene: TRBJ2-3; len: 17
CDR3aa: CSARTSGGIQYF; CDR3nt: TGCAGTGCTAGGACTAGCGGTGGAATTCAGTACTTC; v_gene: TRBV20-1; abundance: -; d_gene: TRBD2; j_gene: TRBJ2-4; len: 12
CDR3aa: CASRRTGWGNIQYF; CDR3nt: TGTGCCAGCAGGAGAACAGGGTGGGGAAACATTCAGTACTTC; v_gene: TRBV2; abundance: -; d_gene: -; j_gene: TRBJ2-4; len: 14
CDR3aa: CASSFSGDSGNTIYF; CDR3nt: TGTGCCAGCAGTTTTTCGGGGGACTCTGGAAACACCATATATTTT; v_gene: TRBV28; abundance: -; d_gene: -; j_gene: TRBJ1-3; len: 15
CDR3aa: CSARIPSGGETQYF; CDR3nt: TGCAGTGCTAGAATCCCTAGCGGTGGGGAGACCCAGTACTTC; v_gene: TRBV20-1; abundance: few; d_gene: TRBD2; j_gene: TRBJ2-5; len: 14
CDR3aa: CSAKDSTRPYEQYF; CDR3nt: TGCAGTGCTAAGGACTCGACTAGGCCCTACGAGCAGTACTTC; v_gene: TRBV20-1; abundance: -; d_gene: -; j_gene: TRBJ2-7; len: 14
CDR3aa: CASKGLASNEQYF; CDR3nt: TGTGCCAGCAAAGGACTAGCGTCGAACGAGCAGTACTTC; v_gene: TRBV7-2; abundance: few; d_gene: TRBD2; j_gene: TRBJ2-7; len: 13
CDR3aa: CSAPTGWEAKNIQYF; CDR3nt: TGCAGTGCTCCTACAGGGTGGGAAGCCAAAAACATTCAGTACTTC; v_gene: TRBV20-1; abundance: -; d_gene: -; j_gene: TRBJ2-4; len: 15
CDR3aa: CASSSGQRNNSPLHF; CDR3nt: TGTGCCAGCAGTTCGGGCCAGCGAAATAATTCACCCCTCCACTTT; v_gene: TRBV27; abundance: -; d_gene: -; j_gene: TRBJ1-6; len: 15
CDR3aa: CASLLASDSYEQYF; CDR3nt: TGTGCCAGCTTACTAGCGTCCGACTCCTACGAGCAGTACTTC; v_gene: TRBV2; abundance: -; d_gene: TRBD2; j_gene: TRBJ2-7; len: 14
CDR3aa: CASLPSGGTKNGYTF; CDR3nt: TGTGCCAGCCTACCCTCGGGGGGGACAAAAAATGGCTACACCTTC; v_gene: TRBV28; abundance: -; d_gene: -; j_gene: TRBJ1-2; len: 15
CDR3aa: CSARGTRVSYNSPLHF; CDR3nt: TGCAGTGCTAGAGGTACTCGGGTGTCCTATAATTCACCCCTCCACTTT; v_gene: TRBV20-1; abundance: -; d_gene: -; j_gene: TRBJ1-6; len: 16
CDR3aa: CASTIQGPRLYEQYF; CDR3nt: TGCGCCAGCACCATCCAGGGACCACGCCTATACGAGCAGTACTTC; v_gene: TRBV23-1; abundance: -; d_gene: -; j_gene: TRBJ2-7; len: 15
CDR3aa: CASSKEQNQPQHF; CDR3nt: TGTGCCAGCAGCAAAGAGCAGAATCAGCCCCAGCATTTT; v_gene: TRBV2; abundance: -; d_gene: -; j_gene: TRBJ1-5; len: 13
CDR3aa: CASSGQAEYQPQHF; CDR3nt: TGTGCCAGCAGTGGACAGGCAGAGTATCAGCCCCAGCATTTT; v_gene: TRBV2; abundance: few; d_gene: -; j_gene: TRBJ1-5; len: 14
CDR3aa: CATSGGGADTQYF; CDR3nt: TGTGCCACCAGTGGGGGGGGTGCAGATACGCAGTATTTT; v_gene: TRBV24-1; abundance: -; d_gene: TRBD2; j_gene: TRBJ2-3; len: 13
CDR3aa: CAWSSFRGIPNTGELFF; CDR3nt: TGTGCCTGGAGTTCGTTCCGTGGTATCCCGAACACCGGGGAGCTGTTTTTT; v_gene: TRBV30; abundance: -; d_gene: -; j_gene: TRBJ2-2; len: 17
CDR3aa: CASSIYYEQYF; CDR3nt: TGTGCCAGTAGTATATACTACGAGCAGTACTTC; v_gene: TRBV19; abundance: -; d_gene: -; j_gene: TRBJ2-7; len: 11
CDR3aa: CASSVGGTEAFF; CDR3nt: TGTGCCAGCAGTGTGGGGGGCACTGAAGCTTTCTTT; v_gene: TRBV6-1; abundance: -; d_gene: -; j_gene: TRBJ1-1; len: 12
CDR3aa: CSARPRQGKETQYF; CDR3nt: TGCAGTGCTCGACCTAGACAGGGGAAAGAGACCCAGTACTTC; v_gene: TRBV20-1; abundance: -; d_gene: TRBD1; j_gene: TRBJ2-5; len: 14
CDR3aa: CASCQGNYNYGYTF; CDR3nt: TGTGCCAGCTGCCAGGGGAACTATAACTATGGCTACACCTTC; v_gene: TRBV6-2/TRBV6-3; abundance: -; d_gene: -; j_gene: TRBJ1-2; len: 14
CDR3aa: CATSDPGQEVGHGYTF; CDR3nt: TGTGCCACCAGTGACCCCGGACAGGAGGTAGGGCATGGCTACACCTTC; v_gene: TRBV24-1; abundance: few; d_gene: TRBD1; j_gene: TRBJ1-2; len: 16
CDR3aa: CASRKTGSSYEQYF; CDR3nt: TGTGCCAGCAGAAAAACAGGGTCTTCCTACGAGCAGTACTTC; v_gene: TRBV6-2/TRBV6-3; abundance: once; d_gene: -; j_gene: TRBJ2-7; len: 14
CDR3aa: CASSLFPGQLNTEAFF; CDR3nt: TGTGCCAGCAGCTTATTTCCGGGCCAGTTGAACACTGAAGCTTTCTTT; v_gene: TRBV7-2; abundance: -; d_gene: -; j_gene: TRBJ1-1; len: 16
CDR3aa: CAWNRGPSGVGGYTF; CDR3nt: TGTGCCTGGAATCGTGGCCCGTCAGGGGTTGGTGGCTACACCTTC; v_gene: TRBV30; abundance: -; d_gene: -; j_gene: TRBJ1-2; len: 15
CDR3aa: CASSQDMGQGKNYGYTF; CDR3nt: TGCGCCAGCAGCCAAGATATGGGGCAGGGGAAGAACTATGGCTACACCTTC; v_gene: TRBV4-3; abundance: -; d_gene: -; j_gene: TRBJ1-2; len: 17
CDR3aa: CASSWDRGGNTEAFF; CDR3nt: TGTGCCAGCAGTTGGGACAGGGGGGGCAACACTGAAGCTTTCTTT; v_gene: TRBV6-5; abundance: -; d_gene: TRBD1; j_gene: TRBJ1-1; len: 15
CDR3aa: CASSLVLAGGYNEQFF; CDR3nt: TGTGCCAGCAGCTTAGTACTAGCGGGGGGATACAATGAGCAGTTCTTC; v_gene: TRBV11-3; abundance: few; d_gene: TRBD2; j_gene: TRBJ2-1; len: 16
CDR3aa: CASSPDSKTQYF; CDR3nt: TGTGCCAGCTCACCAGACTCGAAGACCCAGTACTTC; v_gene: TRBV18; abundance: -; d_gene: -; j_gene: TRBJ2-5; len: 12
CDR3aa: CSASVSGGYYNEQFF; CDR3nt: TGCAGTGCTAGTGTTAGCGGGGGCTATTACAATGAGCAGTTCTTC; v_gene: TRBV20-1; abundance: -; d_gene: TRBD2; j_gene: TRBJ2-1; len: 15
CDR3aa: CASSPMDRGYVYNEQFF; CDR3nt: TGTGCCAGCAGCCCAATGGACAGGGGCTATGTATACAATGAGCAGTTCTTC; v_gene: TRBV11-3; abundance: -; d_gene: TRBD1; j_gene: TRBJ2-1; len: 17
CDR3aa: CASSVTRERGGHRNEQFF; CDR3nt: TGTGCCAGCAGTGTGACTAGGGAGCGGGGGGGCCATCGGAATGAGCAGTTCTTC; v_gene: TRBV2; abundance: once; d_gene: TRBD2; j_gene: TRBJ2-1; len: 18
CDR3aa: CSARTGIDTEAFF; CDR3nt: TGCAGTGCTAGAACAGGGATAGACACTGAAGCTTTCTTT; v_gene: TRBV20-1; abundance: -; d_gene: -; j_gene: TRBJ1-1; len: 13
CDR3aa: CSAEPQGFDSPLHF; CDR3nt: TGCAGTGCTGAGCCTCAGGGGTTTGATTCACCCCTCCACTTT; v_gene: TRBV20-1; abundance: -; d_gene: -; j_gene: TRBJ1-6; len: 14
CDR3aa: CASSQEARGSPLHF; CDR3nt: TGCGCCAGCAGCCAAGAAGCCAGGGGATCACCCCTCCACTTT; v_gene: TRBV4-1; abundance: -; d_gene: -; j_gene: TRBJ1-6; len: 14
CDR3aa: CASKRTGADSPLHF; CDR3nt: TGTGCCAGCAAAAGGACAGGGGCGGATTCACCCCTCCACTTT; v_gene: TRBV27; abundance: -; d_gene: TRBD1; j_gene: TRBJ1-6; len: 14
CDR3aa: CAISESDRTGNTEAFF; CDR3nt: TGTGCCATCAGTGAGTCGGACAGGACAGGGAACACTGAAGCTTTCTTT; v_gene: TRBV10-3; abundance: -; d_gene: TRBD1; j_gene: TRBJ1-1; len: 16
CDR3aa: CSASAASTDTQYF; CDR3nt: TGCAGTGCTAGTGCTGCTAGCACAGATACGCAGTATTTT; v_gene: TRBV20-1; abundance: few; d_gene: -; j_gene: TRBJ2-3; len: 13
CDR3aa: CASSLGTGATNEKLFF; CDR3nt: TGTGCCAGCAGCTTAGGGACAGGGGCAACTAATGAAAAACTGTTTTTT; v_gene: TRBV7-9; abundance: -; d_gene: TRBD1; j_gene: TRBJ1-4; len: 16
CDR3aa: CASSPRRGGDYRETQYF; CDR3nt: TGTGCCAGCAGCCCCCGCAGGGGGGGAGACTATCGAGAGACCCAGTACTTC; v_gene: TRBV11-3; abundance: few; d_gene: -; j_gene: TRBJ2-5; len: 17